This T cell receptor beta chain comes out of a study of T cell responses to AZD1222 COVID-19 vaccine. Clones were sequenced by immunoSEQ multiplex PCR, and TCRdb holds only the in-frame ones, with some missing. The repertoire holds more than 150,000 clones, about nine tenths seen once, with approximately 2% in the top ten. The sample consisted of peripheral blood, taken on day 0 of AZD1222 vaccination. The sequence was collected from an adult in good health.

The CDR3: CASSPPPGLTYEQYF. DNA for the CDR3: TGTGCCAGCAGCCCCCCCCCGGGACTAACCTACGAGCAGTACTTC. The chain is built from TRBV9 and TRBJ2-7; 7 nucleotides agree with TRBD2. Germline CDR1 and CDR2: SGDLS and YYNGEE. The V segment lost 4 bases and the J segment 2 bases; nucleotides outside the gene matches: 9. This CDR3 has 15 residues.